Each of the 28 T cell receptor beta chains below was sequenced from the same sample in a study of blood T cell repertoires in COVID-19 (TCRdb year 2020). Libraries were built with the immunoSEQ multiplex PCR assay. Entries here come from immuneACCESS through TCRdb and include only in-frame sequences with V and J called. Some clones fail to appear in such tables; in the studies checked, an unresolved V gene covers under half of the shortfall, and the cause of the remainder is unknown. The sample has 400,000 or so clones on record, about 87% of them singletons. The top ten constitute more than 1.5% of the sample. The sequenced material came from PBMCs or T cells enriched from blood (not recorded which). Receptors were obtained from a man aged 40-49 years in a cohort exposed to, infected with or recovered from COVID-19 (not recorded which).

Remarks on this clone: Likely a read error: the CDR3 ends without its conserved phenylalanine or tryptophan. The DNA is omitted, as the CDR3 cannot be located on it reliably, and the CDR3 follows TCRdb's listing. CDR3: CASSFQTSGRTRLG. The chain uses TRBV5-6 and TRBJ2-3; no check of the table's D call, TRBD2, against the DNA was made. Germline loops: CDR1 SGHDT, CDR2 YYEEEE. The CDR3 is 14 residues long, counting both termini.

In its sample, this clone was seen once. As DNA, the CDR3 is TGTGCTAGTGGTGGTACGACAGTTTTTCCTGAAGCTTTCTTT. It translates to CASGGTTVFPEAFF. The chain carries TRBV12-5 and TRBJ1-1; maybe TRBD1 (5 bases). Germline assignment: CDR1 LGHNT and CDR2 FRNRAP. The CDR3 is 14 amino acids. V was clipped by 5 bases and J by 6 bases, with 16 bases between them.

This clone was counted once. The chain carries TRBV9 and TRBJ1-4; possible D gene TRBD1, 6 bases. V lost 4 bases and J lost 5, with 15 bases in between. This CDR3 has 15 residues. Germline V gene lookup returns CDR1 SGDLS and CDR2 YYNGEE. CDR3 in amino acids: CASSPSTGLNEKLFF. The CDR3 DNA follows: TGTGCCAGCAGCCCCTCGACAGGCCTGAATGAAAAACTGTTTTTT.

J is TRBJ2-2 and V is TRBV5-1, with D possibly TRBD2 on 6 matching bases. The CDR3 has 14 residues. The germline gives CDR1 SGHRS, CDR2 YFSETQ. V was trimmed by 2 bases and J by 5 bases, leaving 10 bases between them. The CDR3 DNA reads as TGCGCCAGCAGCTTTTCGGGGACTACCGGGGAGCTGTTTTTT. This gives the protein CASSFSGTTGELFF.

This chain uses TRBV19 with TRBJ2-3; 7 nucleotides match TRBD1. The germline gives CDR1 LNHDA, CDR2 SQIVND (reference sequence). The CDR3 sequence is 14 residues long. Trimming took 5 bases from V and 0 from J; bases not matched to a gene: 2. CDR3 in DNA: TGTGCCAGTAGTCACAGGGGCAGCACAGATACGCAGTATTTT. Amino acids: CASSHRGSTDTQYF.

This chain joins TRBV5-8 and TRBJ2-7; no clear D. CDR3 size: 11 residues. Trimming shortened V by 0 bases and J by 7 bases, and 5 bases separated the two germline ends. Germline lookup yields CDR1 SGHTS and CDR2 YDEGEE. CDR3 region: CASSLAGEQYF. The CDR3 DNA reads TGTGCCAGCAGCTTGGCCGGGGAGCAGTACTTC.

The chain employs TRBV6-5 and TRBJ1-2; 12 bases map to TRBD1. Looked up from germline, CDR1 is MNHEY and CDR2 is SVGAGI. This CDR3 spans 14 amino acids. V was pared by 2 bases and J by 8 bases, with 3 bases of the junction left unmatched. DNA of the CDR3: TGTGCCAGCAGTTACGGGGACAGGGGGCTCGGCTACACCTTC. Protein: CASSYGDRGLGYTF.

J is TRBJ1-2 and V is TRBV11-1; D perhaps matches TRBD1 (5 bases). This CDR3 contains 15 residues. The germline CDR1 and CDR2 sequences are SGHAT and FQDESV (reference sequence). The V and J ends lost 0 bases and 1 base respectively, with 9 bases between them. CDR3 sequence: CASSLATGGNYGYTF. CDR3 coding DNA: TGTGCCAGCAGCTTAGCAACCGGGGGTAACTATGGCTACACCTTC.

The chain combines TRBV27 with TRBJ1-2, with 11 bases that match TRBD1. Germline V lookup: CDR1 MNHEY, CDR2 SMNVEV (reference sequence). The CDR3 runs to 15 residues. V lost 4 bases to trimming and J lost 4 bases; unmatched junction nucleotides: 5. The CDR3 reads CASSSRTGGGYGYTF. CDR3 DNA: TGTGCCAGCAGTTCGAGGACAGGGGGCGGCTATGGCTACACCTTC.

The gene calls are TRBV28 and TRBJ1-4; 9 bases agree with TRBD1. Germline lookup yields CDR1 MDHEN and CDR2 SYDVKM. Trimming at V came to 4 bases and at J to 13 bases, leaving 10 bases not matched to a gene. The CDR3 is 14 residues long. CDR3 amino acids: CASSSVTGGRALFF. The CDR3 DNA is TGTGCCAGCAGTTCGGTCACAGGGGGCCGCGCACTGTTTTTT. The variable domain in full, with the rest retrieved from reference TRBV28 and TRBJ1-4, is DVKVTQSSRYLVKRTGEKVFLECVQDMDHENMFWYRQDPGLGLRLIYFSYDVKMKEKGDIPEGYSVSREKKERFSLILESASTNQTSMYLCASSSVTGGRALFFGSGTQLSVL.

This chain links TRBV18 with TRBJ2-5, with a tentative D call TRBD1 (5 bases). CDR3 size: 13 residues. Germline V gene lookup returns CDR1 KGHSH and CDR2 LQKENI. Between the trimmed V and J ends, which lost 4 bases and 6 bases, there was a span of 12 bases. The CDR3 DNA reads as TGTGCCAGCTCACGGGGCAGGGTGCAGACCCAGTACTTC. Amino acid sequence: CASSRGRVQTQYF.

This CDR3 is CASSSRTGGPGLNYGYTF. The CDR3 DNA reads as TGTGCCAGTAGTAGCAGAACCGGAGGGCCGGGGCTTAACTATGGCTACACCTTC. The chain recombines TRBV19 with TRBJ1-2; possibly TRBD1 for D (5 bases). The CDR3 has 18 amino acids. Germline V gene sequence: CDR1 LNHDA, CDR2 SQIVND (reference sequence). Between the trimmed V and J ends, which lost 4 bases and 1 base, there was a span of 22 bases.

This clone was detected only once. V is TRBV27 and J is TRBJ1-5; tentative D call: TRBD1 (5 bases). This CDR3 region has 12 residues. Germline V gene sequence: CDR1 MNHEY, CDR2 SMNVEV (reference sequence). The V and J ends lost 5 bases and 9 bases respectively, with 11 bases between them. The CDR3 nucleotides read TGTGCCAGCAGTGGGGGGGGATGGCCCCAGCATTTT. This codes for CASSGGGWPQHF.

The rearrangement links TRBV28 to TRBJ1-3, with 10 bases identical to TRBD1. Germline loops: CDR1 MDHEN, CDR2 SYDVKM. The junction had 2 bases not matched to a gene; V was cut back by 8 bases and J by 4 bases. The CDR3 is 13 residues long. The CDR3 is CASSGQGGNTIYF. CDR3 bases: TGTGCCAGCTCGGGACAGGGGGGAAACACCATATATTTT.

This clone came up once. The V and J genes are TRBV27 and TRBJ2-2, with TRBD2 identical over 10 bases. CDR3 length: 15 amino acids. The germline V gene has CDR1 MNHEY and CDR2 SMNVEV (reference sequence). Unmatched junction bases numbered 4, after V lost 9 bases and J lost 0 bases. Here the CDR3 reads CASKRGGSNTGELFF. The CDR3 coding sequence is TGTGCCAGTAAGCGGGGGGGCTCGAACACCGGGGAGCTGTTTTTT.

The rearrangement uses TRBV7-2 and TRBJ1-6; a possible D gene is TRBD1 (6 bases). CDR1 SGHTA and CDR2 FQGNSA come from the germline V gene. CDR3 size: 16 residues. V shed 2 bases and J shed 6 bases, with 14 bases lying between them. The CDR3 bases are TGTGCCAGCAGCTTATTAGGGGGGGACCTTAATTCACCCCTCCACTTT. Residues: CASSLLGGDLNSPLHF.

The rearrangement joins TRBV24-1 to TRBJ2-1; 10 bases line up with TRBD2. Germline values: CDR1 KGHDR, CDR2 SFDVKD. V lost 0 bases and J lost 6; bases outside the gene matches: 4. The CDR3 contains 16 residues. The CDR3: CATSDLTSGKRNEQFF. In DNA, the CDR3 is TGTGCCACCAGTGATTTGACTAGCGGGAAACGCAATGAGCAGTTCTTC.

V gene TRBV11-2 combines with J gene TRBJ2-7; no firm D call. Germline CDR1 is SGHAT and CDR2 is FQNNGV. The CDR3 runs to 13 residues. Between the trimmed V and J ends, which lost 1 base and 6 bases, there was a span of 10 bases. The CDR3, as DNA: TGTGCCAGCAGCTTAGGATATAGCTCCGAGCAGTACTTC. Its translation is CASSLGYSSEQYF.

The rearrangement links TRBV7-2 to TRBJ1-5; TRBD1 matches at 7 bases. CDR1 and CDR2 from the germline V gene are SGHTA and FQGNSA. This CDR3 comprises 16 residues. V lost 5 bases to trimming and J lost 4 bases; unmatched junction nucleotides: 11. This CDR3 is CASSEGSDRPNQPQHF. The DNA for the CDR3 is TGTGCCAGCAGCGAAGGCTCGGACAGGCCAAATCAGCCCCAGCATTTT.

The chain employs TRBV27 and TRBJ1-1; TRBD1 is a possible D gene (5 bases). Germline loops: CDR1 MNHEY, CDR2 SMNVEV (reference sequence). The CDR3 spans 14 residues. V was cut by 2 bases and J by 5 bases, with 12 bases left in between. The CDR3, as DNA: TGTGCCAGCAGTTTAATAGGGGCGCGGACTGAAGCTTTCTTT. Its translation: CASSLIGARTEAFF.

The chain employs TRBV19 and TRBJ1-4, with D possibly matching TRBD1 (6 bases). Per the germline V gene, CDR1 is LNHDA and CDR2 is SQIVND (reference sequence). CDR3 length: 16 amino acids. Trimming removed 5 bases from V and 0 bases from J, with 13 bases in between. CDR3 DNA sequence: TGTGCCAGTAGTTCGGCTTCAGGGGCAACTAATGAAAAACTGTTTTTT. Residues: CASSSASGATNEKLFF.

This chain joins TRBV28 and TRBJ2-5; 9 nucleotides align to TRBD2. V lost 6 bases to trimming and J lost 1 base; unmatched junction nucleotides: 9. This CDR3 has 16 amino acids. Germline lookup yields CDR1 MDHEN and CDR2 SYDVKM. The CDR3, as DNA: TGTGCCAGCAGCACCGGGACTAGCAGGCGCCAAGAGACCCAGTACTTC. It encodes CASSTGTSRRQETQYF.

This clone was seen a single time. This chain joins TRBV5-1 and TRBJ2-7; 10 nucleotides line up with TRBD1. Germline V gene lookup returns CDR1 SGHRS and CDR2 YFSETQ. This CDR3 spans 14 amino acids. V gave up 5 bases and J gave up 3 bases; unmatched junction bases: 5. The CDR3 nucleotides read TGCGCCAGCAGTCGGGACAGGGGAAACTACGAGCAGTACTTC. It translates to CASSRDRGNYEQYF.

The J gene is TRBJ1-1, the V gene TRBV2, with TRBD1 identical over 8 bases. Trimming took 6 bases from V and 4 from J; bases not matched to a gene: 10. Germline V lookup: CDR1 SNHLY, CDR2 FYNNEI. The CDR3 has 15 amino acids. The CDR3 bases are TGTGCCAGCAGGGCGCCCCAGGGGGCGATCACTGAAGCTTTCTTT. Protein sequence: CASRAPQGAITEAFF.

This clone is a singleton in its sample. J is TRBJ1-2 and V is TRBV24-1; 7 bases map to TRBD1. The trim removed 3 bases at V and 5 bases at J, leaving 5 bases unmatched. The CDR3 contains 14 residues. Germline-derived CDR1 and CDR2 are KGHDR and SFDVKD. The CDR3: CATSDTGQSYGYTF. CDR3 sequence (DNA): TGTGCCACCAGTGATACGGGACAGAGTTATGGCTACACCTTC.

This clone was detected once. The chain uses TRBV30 and TRBJ1-5; D unclear. From germline, CDR1 is GTSNPN and CDR2 SVGIG (reference sequence). This CDR3 has 14 residues. V shed 3 bases and J shed 2 bases, with 11 bases lying between them. CDR3 bases: TGTGCCTGGAGGGGCCCCGGGGGCAATCAGCCCCAGCATTTT. Encoded protein: CAWRGPGGNQPQHF. Combining the CDR3 with reference TRBV30 and TRBJ1-5 gives the whole variable domain SQTIHQWPATLVQPVGSPLSLECTVEGTSNPNLYWYRQAAGRGLQLLFYSVGIGQISSEVPQNLSASRPQDRQFILSSKKLLLSDSGFYLCAWRGPGGNQPQHFGDGTRLSIL.

The J gene is TRBJ2-1, the V gene TRBV19; a possible D gene is TRBD1 (6 bases). V was clipped by 3 bases and J by 6 bases, with 15 bases between them. The germline CDR1 and CDR2 sequences are LNHDA and SQIVND (reference sequence). The CDR3 has 15 amino acids. The CDR3 reads CASSIWQGFGNEQFF. Here the CDR3 DNA reads TGTGCCAGTAGTATCTGGCAGGGGTTCGGCAATGAGCAGTTCTTC. The full variable domain, completed using reference TRBV19 and TRBJ2-1, is DGGITQSPKYLFRKEGQNVTLSCEQNLNHDAMYWYRQDPGQGLRLIYYSQIVNDFQKGDIAEGYSVSREKKESFPLTVTSAQKNPTAFYLCASSIWQGFGNEQFFGPGTRLTVL.

The gene calls are TRBV5-4 and TRBJ1-6, with D perhaps matching TRBD1 (6 bases). V lost 0 bases and J 9 bases, leaving 19 bases between the germline ends. This CDR3 is 17 amino acids long. The V gene's germline CDR1 is SGHNT and CDR2 YYREEE (reference sequence). DNA for the CDR3: TGTGCCAGCAGCTTGGCCATACGGGGGGCTCGGGGTTCACCCCTCCACTTT. Translating it yields CASSLAIRGARGSPLHF.